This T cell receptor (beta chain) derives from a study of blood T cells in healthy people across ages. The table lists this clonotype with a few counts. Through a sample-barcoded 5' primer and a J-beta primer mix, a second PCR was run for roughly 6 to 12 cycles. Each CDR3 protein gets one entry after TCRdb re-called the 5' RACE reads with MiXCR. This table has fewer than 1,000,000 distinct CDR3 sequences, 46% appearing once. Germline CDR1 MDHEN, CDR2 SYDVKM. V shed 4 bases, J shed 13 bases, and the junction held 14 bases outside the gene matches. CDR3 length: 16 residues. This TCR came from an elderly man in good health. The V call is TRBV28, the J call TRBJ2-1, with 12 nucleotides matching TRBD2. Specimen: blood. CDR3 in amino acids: CASSSWTSGAWSQQFF. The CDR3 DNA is TGTGCCAGCAGTTCTTGGACTAGCGGGGCCTGGTCACAACAGTTCTTC.